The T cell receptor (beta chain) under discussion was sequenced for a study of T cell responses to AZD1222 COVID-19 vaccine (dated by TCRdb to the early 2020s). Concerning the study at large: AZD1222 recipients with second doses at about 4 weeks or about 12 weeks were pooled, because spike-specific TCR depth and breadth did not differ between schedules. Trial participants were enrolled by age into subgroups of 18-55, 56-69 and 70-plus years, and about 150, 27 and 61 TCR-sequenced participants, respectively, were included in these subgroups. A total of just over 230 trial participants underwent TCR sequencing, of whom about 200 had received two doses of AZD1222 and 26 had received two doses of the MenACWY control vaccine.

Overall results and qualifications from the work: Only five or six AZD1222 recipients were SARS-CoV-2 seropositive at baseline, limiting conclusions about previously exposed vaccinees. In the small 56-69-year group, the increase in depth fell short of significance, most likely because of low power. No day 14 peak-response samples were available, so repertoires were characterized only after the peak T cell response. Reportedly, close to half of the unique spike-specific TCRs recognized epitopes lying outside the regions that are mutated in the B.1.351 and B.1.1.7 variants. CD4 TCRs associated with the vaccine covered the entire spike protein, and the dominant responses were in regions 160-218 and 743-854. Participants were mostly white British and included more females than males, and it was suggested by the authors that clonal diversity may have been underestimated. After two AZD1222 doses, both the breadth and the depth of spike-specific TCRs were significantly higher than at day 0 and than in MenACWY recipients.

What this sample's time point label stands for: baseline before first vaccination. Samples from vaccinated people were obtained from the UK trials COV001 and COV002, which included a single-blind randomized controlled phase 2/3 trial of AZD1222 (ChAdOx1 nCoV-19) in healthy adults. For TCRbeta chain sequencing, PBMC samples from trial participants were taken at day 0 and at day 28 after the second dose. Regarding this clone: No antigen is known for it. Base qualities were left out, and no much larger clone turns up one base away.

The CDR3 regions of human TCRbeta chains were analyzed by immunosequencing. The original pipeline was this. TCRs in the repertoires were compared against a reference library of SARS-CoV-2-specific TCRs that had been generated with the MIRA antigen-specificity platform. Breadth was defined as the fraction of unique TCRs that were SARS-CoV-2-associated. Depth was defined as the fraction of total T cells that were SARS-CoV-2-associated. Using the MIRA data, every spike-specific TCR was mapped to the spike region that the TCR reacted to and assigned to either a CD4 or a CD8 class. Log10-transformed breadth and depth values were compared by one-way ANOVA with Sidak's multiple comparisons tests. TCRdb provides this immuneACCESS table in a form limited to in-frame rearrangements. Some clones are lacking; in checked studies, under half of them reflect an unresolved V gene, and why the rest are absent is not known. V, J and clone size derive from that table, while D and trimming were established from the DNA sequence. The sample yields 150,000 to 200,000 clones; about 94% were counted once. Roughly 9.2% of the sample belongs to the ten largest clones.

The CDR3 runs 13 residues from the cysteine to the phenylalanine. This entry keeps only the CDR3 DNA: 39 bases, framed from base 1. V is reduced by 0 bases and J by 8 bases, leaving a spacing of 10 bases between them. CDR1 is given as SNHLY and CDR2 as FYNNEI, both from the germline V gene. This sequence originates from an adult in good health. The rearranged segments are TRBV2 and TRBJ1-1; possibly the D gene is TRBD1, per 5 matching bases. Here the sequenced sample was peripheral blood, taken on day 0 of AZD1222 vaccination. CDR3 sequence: CASSEARAGEAFF. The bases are TGTGCCAGCAGTGAAGCTAGGGCAGGGGAAGCTTTCTTT. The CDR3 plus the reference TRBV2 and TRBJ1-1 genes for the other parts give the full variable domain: EPEVTQTPSHQVTQMGQEVILRCVPISNHLYFYWYRQILGQKVEFLVSFYNNEISEKSEIFDDQFSVERPDGSNFTLKIRSTKLEDSAMYFCASSEARAGEAFFGQGTRLTVV.